This T cell receptor beta chain was sequenced during a study of OX40 agonist ivuxolimab in advanced cancers. The wider study: Patients undergoing dose escalation presented with hepatocellular carcinoma, melanoma, renal cell or head and neck cancer. Three patients responded partially, comprising one with hepatocellular carcinoma and two with cutaneous melanoma. General study findings and limits: With doses of 0.1-3.0 mg/kg, partial responders showed among the lowest clonal expansion.

Germline V gene data show CDR1 as GTSNPN and CDR2 as SVGIG (reference sequence). Trimming cost V 3 bases and J 5 bases, with 16 bases left between them. The CDR3 extends over 14 amino acids. Notes on this clone: The target antigen is unknown.

Profiled with immunoSEQ multiplex PCR; TCRdb holds only in-frame clones, not every one. This repertoire shows 40,000 to 45,000 clones, 85% to 90% found once; its top ten account for around 6%. The genes are TRBV30 and TRBJ1-2; TRBD1 might be the D (6 bases). This TCR came from an adult with an advanced solid tumor such as melanoma, head and neck, liver or kidney cancer. The source material was CD4+ or CD8+ T cells sorted from blood, sampled in a trial of the OX40 agonist ivuxolimab. The CDR3 is CAWSALGGRYGYTF. The CDR3 nucleotides read TGTGCCTGGAGCGCCTTGGGGGGGCGGTATGGCTACACCTTC.